The 29 T cell receptor beta chains in this list originate from one sample, sequenced in a study of cytomegalovirus exposure and HLA in healthy donors. PCR amplification relied on 60 Vbeta primers (plus 13 Jbeta primers). Assay: immunoSEQ multiplex PCR; the TCRdb copy retains only in-frame clones and omits some. The table records about 160,000 clones, approximately 72% of them present only once. Sequencing input: PBMCs. Receptor source: a female donor in good health and CMV-seronegative.

This chain joins TRBV18 and TRBJ2-6, with 12 bases that match TRBD1. This CDR3 has 18 amino acids. Trimming removed 1 base from V and 4 bases from J; junction bases left unmatched: 5. Germline V lookup: CDR1 KGHSH, CDR2 LQKENI. CDR3 residues: CASSPLGQGAAGANVLTF. In DNA form, the CDR3 reads TGTGCCAGCTCACCACTGGGACAGGGGGCGGCAGGGGCCAACGTCCTGACTTTC.

The gene calls are TRBV18 and TRBJ2-1, with TRBD2 matching 7 bases. This CDR3 comprises 15 residues. CDR1 is KGHSH, CDR2 LQKENI, per germline. With V trimmed by 4 bases and J by 7 bases, 10 bases remained unmatched. CDR3 loop: CASSREPGGRNEQFF. The DNA for the CDR3 is TGTGCCAGCTCACGGGAGCCGGGAGGAAGGAATGAGCAGTTCTTC.

The chain combines TRBV5-1 with TRBJ2-3; D remains unclear. CDR3 length: 16 residues. Germline CDR1 is SGHRS and CDR2 is YFSETQ. V was cut by 1 base and J by 2 bases, with 14 bases left in between. The DNA of the CDR3 is TGCGCCAGCAGCTTGTTCAGGTTGCTATCCACAGATACGCAGTATTTT. This sequence encodes CASSLFRLLSTDTQYF.

The rearrangement uses TRBV29-1 and TRBJ2-5; D not resolved. This CDR3 comprises 11 residues. V was shortened by 3 bases and J by 6 bases, with 8 bases between the two germline ends. In germline, CDR1 is SQVTM, CDR2 ANQGSEA. The CDR3 reads CSVDVRKTQYF. Written as DNA, the CDR3 is TGCAGCGTTGATGTGAGGAAGACCCAGTACTTC.

The chain employs TRBV20-1 and TRBJ2-7, with D possibly matching TRBD1 (6 bases). The CDR3 sequence is 11 residues long. CDR1 is DFQATT, CDR2 SNEGSKA, per germline (reference sequence). Trimming cost V 5 bases and J 7 bases, with 12 bases left between them. CDR3 sequence: CSAGQSREQYF. CDR3 bases: TGCAGTGCTGGACAGAGCAGAGAGCAGTACTTC.

J is TRBJ2-7 and V is TRBV10-3, with TRBD1 identical over 7 bases. There are 15 residues in the CDR3. Germline assignment: CDR1 ENHRY and CDR2 SYGVKD. V dropped 4 bases and J dropped 0; count of bases not matched to a gene: 6. CDR3 sequence reads: CAISAGQASSYEQYF. The CDR3 region has the DNA TGTGCCATCAGTGCTGGACAGGCTAGCTCCTACGAGCAGTACTTC.

The chain couples TRBV29-1 to TRBJ2-2, with no clear D. Between the trimmed V and J ends, which lost 6 bases and 4 bases, there was a span of 9 bases. Germline CDR1 reads SQVTM; CDR2 reads ANQGSEA. CDR3 length equals 12 residues. The CDR3 DNA sequence: TGCAGCGTCGCCGGGTTCACCGGGGAGCTGTTTTTT. It codes for CSVAGFTGELFF.

The V and J genes are TRBV9 and TRBJ1-3, with D tentatively TRBD1 (5 bases). V lost 6 bases, J lost 2 bases, and 9 bases lay in between. CDR1 is SGDLS and CDR2 is YYNGEE in the germline V gene. The CDR3 spans 13 residues. CDR3 loop: CASTDSAGNTIYF. DNA of the CDR3: TGTGCCAGCACAGACAGTGCTGGAAACACCATATATTTT.

The chain uses TRBV25-1 and TRBJ2-7; D is uncertain. The V gene's germline CDR1 is MGHDK and CDR2 SYGVNS. The CDR3 sequence is 15 residues long. V was shortened by 1 base and J by 2 bases, with 12 bases between the two germline ends. The CDR3 reads CASSELSVSAYEQYF. The CDR3 nucleotides read TGTGCCAGCAGTGAATTAAGCGTGAGCGCCTACGAGCAGTACTTC.

The chain is built from TRBV9 and TRBJ1-1; 7 bases agree with TRBD1. Trimming took 3 bases from V and 1 from J; bases not matched to a gene: 9. The germline gives CDR1 SGDLS, CDR2 YYNGEE. There are 16 residues in the CDR3. The CDR3 sequence: CASSARGTERNTEAFF. The CDR3 DNA reads TGTGCCAGCAGCGCCAGGGGGACAGAAAGGAACACTGAAGCTTTCTTT.

This sequence joins TRBV9 and TRBJ2-2; D unclear. The CDR3 length is 14 residues. Germline CDR1 SGDLS, CDR2 YYNGEE. V was cut by 0 bases and J by 8 bases, with 11 bases left in between. The CDR3 loop is CASSVAPYEGELFF. Written as DNA, the CDR3 is TGTGCCAGCAGCGTAGCTCCCTATGAGGGGGAGCTGTTTTTT.

The chain has TRBV19 and TRBJ1-1; TRBD1 agrees at 7 bases. This CDR3 spans 11 amino acids. Germline V gene data show CDR1 as LNHDA and CDR2 as SQIVND (reference sequence). The trim removed 4 bases at V and 10 bases at J, leaving 3 bases unmatched. The CDR3 DNA reads as TGTGCCAGTAGTAAGGGACAGCGAGCTTTCTTT. Amino acids: CASSKGQRAFF.

The gene calls are TRBV14 and TRBJ1-1, with D uncertain. The CDR3 sequence is 16 residues long. Trimming removed 0 bases from V and 0 bases from J, with 11 bases in between. Germline CDR1 SGHDN, CDR2 FVKESK. CDR3 in DNA: TGTGCCAGCAGCCAAGATATGTTTCAGGTGAACACTGAAGCTTTCTTT. This translates into CASSQDMFQVNTEAFF.

The CDR3 nucleotides read TGTGCCAGCTCAACTAGCGGGAGTAGTGATACGCAGTATTTT. Its protein is CASSTSGSSDTQYF. The chain uses TRBV18 and TRBJ2-3, with TRBD2 matching over 11 bases. J was trimmed by 6 bases and V by 5 bases; bases with no gene match: 4. This CDR3 contains 14 residues. In germline, CDR1 is KGHSH, CDR2 LQKENI.

The V and J genes are TRBV30 and TRBJ1-4; 10 bases agree with TRBD1. In germline, CDR1 is GTSNPN, CDR2 SVGIG (reference sequence). V was pared by 0 bases and J by 2 bases, with 3 bases of the junction left unmatched. The CDR3 sequence is 16 residues long. This CDR3 is CAWSVGTGVTNEKLFF. In DNA form, the CDR3 reads TGTGCCTGGAGTGTGGGGACAGGGGTCACTAATGAAAAACTGTTTTTT.

This clone was seen only a few times. The V gene is TRBV27, the J gene TRBJ2-7; D unresolved. V lost 2 bases to trimming and J lost 7 bases, with 12 bases between them. The V gene's germline CDR1 is MNHEY and CDR2 SMNVEV (reference sequence). The CDR3 extends over 13 amino acids. The CDR3 DNA reads TGTGCCAGCAGTTTAGGGCGTGTGAAGGAGCAGTACTTC. Its protein is CASSLGRVKEQYF.

This rearrangement joins TRBV29-1 to TRBJ2-5; 7 nucleotides match TRBD1. The V segment lost 8 bases and the J segment 3 bases; nucleotides outside the gene matches: 9. Germline V CDR1 and CDR2: SQVTM, ANQGSEA. This CDR3 has 13 amino acids. The CDR3 DNA sequence: TGCAGCCTCAGGGAAGGGGGCAAAGAGACCCAGTACTTC. Translated, it gives CSLREGGKETQYF.

This clone showed up just once. J is TRBJ1-5 and V is TRBV27, with a tentative D call TRBD1 (6 bases). The V end was cut by 2 bases, the J end by 7 bases, with 12 bases between. CDR1 and CDR2 from the germline V gene are MNHEY and SMNVEV (reference sequence). The CDR3 runs to 14 residues. CDR3 residues: CASSLVEGGQPQHF. DNA for the CDR3: TGTGCCAGCAGTTTAGTGGAAGGGGGACAGCCCCAGCATTTT.

This chain uses TRBV10-3 with TRBJ2-5; D perhaps matches TRBD2 (7 bases). V shed 3 bases and J shed 2 bases, with 13 bases lying between them. The CDR3 length is 15 residues. Germline-derived CDR1 and CDR2 are ENHRY and SYGVKD. For the CDR3, the DNA is TGTGCCATCAGTGACACCGGGGGGCGGCAAGAGACCCAGTACTTC. This encodes CAISDTGGRQETQYF.

This clone has more than one count but fewer than ten. The V gene is TRBV5-1, the J gene TRBJ2-3; D is ambiguous. CDR3 length: 14 amino acids. V was pared by 0 bases and J by 4 bases, with 9 bases between. The germline V gene has CDR1 SGHRS and CDR2 YFSETQ. CDR3 nucleotide sequence: TGCGCCAGCAGCTTGGGTTCTGGCCCAGATACGCAGTATTTT. Residues: CASSLGSGPDTQYF.

This chain uses TRBV11-2 with TRBJ2-7; possible D gene TRBD2, 5 bases. Trimming removed 5 bases from V and 7 bases from J, with 15 bases in between. CDR1 and CDR2 from the germline V gene are SGHAT and FQNNGV. The CDR3 length is 13 residues. In nucleotides, the CDR3 is TGTGCCAGCAGCCCCCCGCATCCGGGGGAGCAGTACTTC. Amino acids: CASSPPHPGEQYF.

This chain connects TRBV11-2 to TRBJ2-7; D is undetermined. The CDR3 totals 14 residues. Trimming took 1 base from V and 2 from J, leaving 9 bases between them. From germline, CDR1 is SGHAT and CDR2 FQNNGV. CDR3: CASSLVTATYEQYF. DNA for the CDR3: TGTGCCAGCAGCTTAGTCACAGCTACCTACGAGCAGTACTTC.

The chain joins TRBV2 to TRBJ1-1; D unresolved. Germline loops: CDR1 SNHLY, CDR2 FYNNEI. The CDR3 has 12 residues. The ends were cut back, 6 bases at V and 1 base at J, with 6 bases in the middle. The CDR3 DNA is TGTGCCAGCAGGCCAGAGAACACTGAAGCTTTCTTT. It is translated as CASRPENTEAFF.

This chain links TRBV5-6 with TRBJ1-2; no definite D call. The CDR3 sequence is 15 residues long. Germline CDR1 SGHDT, CDR2 YYEEEE. V gave up 4 bases and J gave up 0 bases, with 13 bases separating them. The CDR3 DNA sequence: TGTGCCAGCAGCCGAGGGTCTCCGGCTAACTATGGCTACACCTTC. It encodes CASSRGSPANYGYTF.

V usage is TRBV19 and J usage is TRBJ1-1, with TRBD1 matching 9 bases. The germline V gene encodes CDR1 LNHDA and CDR2 SQIVND (reference sequence). The V segment lost 2 bases and the J segment 3 bases; nucleotides outside the gene matches: 1. There are 14 residues in the CDR3. The CDR3: CASSIWTGDTEAFF. For the CDR3, the DNA is TGTGCCAGTAGTATATGGACAGGGGACACTGAAGCTTTCTTT.

This clone was detected only a few times. The chain uses TRBV6-5 and TRBJ1-5; D gene ambiguous. CDR3 length: 14 amino acids. Germline CDR1 is MNHEY and CDR2 is SVGAGI. V lost 2 bases and J 5 bases, leaving 10 bases between the germline ends. CDR3 in DNA: TGTGCCAGCAGTTACGGACCGGAGGATCAGCCCCAGCATTTT. It translates to CASSYGPEDQPQHF.

The chain has TRBV27 and TRBJ2-7, with TRBD1 matching over 9 bases. Looked up from germline, CDR1 is MNHEY and CDR2 is SMNVEV (reference sequence). The CDR3 contains 14 residues. Germline trimming cut 8 bases from V and 5 bases from J; bases unmatched to any gene: 10. The CDR3 DNA sequence: TGTGCCAGCCGCCTAGGGACAGGGTTCCACGAGCAGTACTTC. Protein sequence: CASRLGTGFHEQYF.

In its sample, this clone was seen a few times. The chain recombines TRBV6-5 with TRBJ1-2, with 7 nucleotides matching TRBD1. The germline CDR1 and CDR2 sequences are MNHEY and SVGAGI. V lost 5 bases, J lost 4 bases, and 7 bases stayed unmatched. This CDR3 has 14 amino acids. The CDR3 spells CASSIPGQPYGYTF. CDR3 sequence (DNA): TGTGCCAGCAGTATTCCGGGACAGCCCTATGGCTACACCTTC.

With respect to this clone: Distinct nucleotide sequences in the sample also encode this CDR3. This chain connects TRBV5-1 to TRBJ2-3; 7 bases are a match to TRBD2. Germline V gene lookup returns CDR1 SGHRS and CDR2 YFSETQ. The CDR3 consists of 15 residues. After removal of 0 bases from V and 3 bases from J, the junction contained 4 bases not matched to a gene. The CDR3 DNA follows: TGCGCCAGCAGCTTGGCGGGAGGTGGGACAGATACGCAGTATTTT. Protein: CASSLAGGGTDTQYF.